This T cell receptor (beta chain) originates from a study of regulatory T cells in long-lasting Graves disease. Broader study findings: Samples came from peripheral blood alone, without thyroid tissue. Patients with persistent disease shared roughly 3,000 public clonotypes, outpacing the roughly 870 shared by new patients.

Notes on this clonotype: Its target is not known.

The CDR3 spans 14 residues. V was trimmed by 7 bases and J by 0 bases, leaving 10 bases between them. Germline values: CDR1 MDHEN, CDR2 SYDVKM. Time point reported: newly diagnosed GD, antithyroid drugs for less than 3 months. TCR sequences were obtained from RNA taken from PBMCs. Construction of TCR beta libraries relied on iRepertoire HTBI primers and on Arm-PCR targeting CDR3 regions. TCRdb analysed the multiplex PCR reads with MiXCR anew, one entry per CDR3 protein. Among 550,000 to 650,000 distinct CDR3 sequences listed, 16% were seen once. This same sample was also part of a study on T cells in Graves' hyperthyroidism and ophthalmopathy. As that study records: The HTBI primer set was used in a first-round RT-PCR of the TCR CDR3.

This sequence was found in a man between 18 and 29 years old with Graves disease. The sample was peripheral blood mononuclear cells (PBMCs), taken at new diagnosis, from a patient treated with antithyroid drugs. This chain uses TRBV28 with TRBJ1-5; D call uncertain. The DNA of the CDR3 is TGTGCCAGCATCAGAGCTTTTAGCAATCAGCCCCAGCATTTT. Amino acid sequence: CASIRAFSNQPQHF.